The present T cell receptor (beta chain) was sequenced within a study of breast tumors, draining lymph nodes, adjacent tissues. Regarding the study as a whole: Tumor and nontumor repertoires were significantly more similar in luminal-like than in basal-like breast cancer. Compared with lymph nodes, tumors were less diverse; compared with nontumor tissue, more. The data were judged consistent with most tumor T cells coming from lymph node and expanding in tumor.

A note on this clonotype: Its antigen is undetermined. A much larger clone lies a single base off, so this may be a read error.

TCRdb analysed the multiplex PCR reads with MiXCR anew, one entry per CDR3 protein. Of approximately 14,000 distinct CDR3 sequences listed, about three fifths were seen once; the top ten hold roughly 30%. CDR1 is MDHEN and CDR2 is SYDVKM in the germline V gene. Trimming took off 3 bases at V and 2 bases at J, with 9 bases between the two ends. The CDR3 totals 14 residues. This TCR was sampled from a female donor with breast cancer. Some clones in this sample may be carry-over from other donors' samples. V usage is TRBV28 and J usage is TRBJ2-3; no firm D call. The material sequenced was tumor-adjacent breast tissue. CDR3 DNA sequence: TGTGCCAGCAGTTTTGGCGGCCCCACAGATACGCAGTATTTT. This sequence encodes CASSFGGPTDTQYF.